This TCR beta chain was identified in a study of blood T cell repertoires in COVID-19 (dated by TCRdb to the early 2020s). For context, the study as a whole: Samples covering the acute and convalescent phases of COVID-19 were provided by collaborators in the United States, Italy and Spain. Where available, HLA class I and class II types were taken from metadata supplied by the sample provider and were not determined by assay-based typing. Subjects who had been exposed to COVID-19, were actively infected with it, or had recovered from it provided the deeply sampled blood TCRbeta repertoires that made up the dataset. The material from the prospective study consisted of cDNA or gDNA derived from T cells, B-cell-depleted T cells, or PBMCs. The samples were drawn from the first 160 participants of the ongoing ImmuneRACE study and from 950 to 1,500 subjects provided by 6 global collaborators. The repertoires were made available in a free public database intended to serve as a resource for research on the immune response to SARS-CoV-2. Nearly every sample came with metadata listing a de-identified subject ID, COVID-19 status, age in years and sex.

Turning to this clone: The clone's antigen remains unknown. No base qualities exist here, and no much larger clone lies one base off it.

Trimming accounts for 0 bases at V and 6 bases at J, while the number of junction bases matched to no gene is 9. Looking up the germline V gene yields CDR1 SGHRS and CDR2 YFSETQ. Including the terminal cysteine and phenylalanine, the CDR3 comprises 17 residues. Only the CDR3 DNA stays, 51 bases, in frame from base 1. General findings and caveats noted by the study authors: Clinical and demographic metadata were provided uncurated, with the amount varying by source and participant.

Collaborating institutions collected whole blood in K2EDTA tubes following their own protocols. Collaborator samples were shipped for TCRbeta analysis as frozen whole blood, isolated PBMCs, or DNA extracted from either sample type. TCRbeta CDR3 regions were amplified from genomic DNA using the immunoSEQ Assay, a bias-controlled multiplex PCR. For the original study's pipeline: Nucleated cell counts per sample were estimated from amplification of reference gene primers within the assay. To quantify the absolute abundance of each unique TCRbeta CDR3 rearrangement, sequence reads were collapsed and filtered. Productive Simpson clonality was computed per sample as the square root of Simpson's diversity index over productive rearrangements. The table was pulled from immuneACCESS by TCRdb, which kept in-frame rearrangements only. Such tables lose some clones; where checked, under half of the loss comes from unresolved V genes, and the rest has no known cause. From that table come the V and J calls and clone size; the DNA was used to work out D and trimming. This sample comprises about 250,000 clones, 83% of them detected only once. Around 5.4% of the sample rests with the top ten.

Material: peripheral blood. The rearrangement combines TRBV5-1 with TRBJ2-1; 10 nucleotides in the junction match TRBD2. The TCR originated in an elderly man with acute or convalescent COVID-19. The CDR3 has the sequence CASSLGSLAGVSNEQFF. DNA sequence: TGCGCCAGCAGCTTGGGCAGTCTAGCGGGAGTTTCCAATGAGCAGTTCTTC.